The 28 T cell receptor beta chains reported below all come from one sample, sequenced in a study of T cells in Graves' hyperthyroidism and ophthalmopathy. Template material for amplifying TCR beta CDR3 regions consisted of RNA transcripts. HTBI primers drove first-round RT-PCR of the TCR CDR3. Each CDR3 protein gets one entry after TCRdb re-called the multiplex PCR reads with MiXCR. The table lists about 700,000 distinct CDR3 sequences, 12% to 15% of them singletons. The sample taken for sequencing was blood. The source of these receptors is a young woman with Graves' hyperthyroidism.

This clonotype showed up many times. The rearrangement links TRBV28 to TRBJ2-2; D gene ambiguous. V shed 7 bases and J shed 0 bases, with 12 bases lying between them. This CDR3 spans 15 amino acids. Germline V gene data show CDR1 as MDHEN and CDR2 as SYDVKM. The CDR3 bases are TGTGCCAGCAACCCGATCTCCGCGAACACCGGGGAGCTGTTTTTT. This codes for CASNPISANTGELFF.

This clonotype turned up a few times. The chain is built from TRBV5-4 and TRBJ1-1; unclear D gene. Germline V gene lookup returns CDR1 SGHNT and CDR2 YYREEE (reference sequence). The CDR3 spans 15 residues. Trimming took 2 bases from V and 0 from J, leaving 11 bases between them. CDR3 DNA sequence: TGTGCCAGCAGCTTTTTAAGCGTCATGAACACTGAAGCTTTCTTT. Residues: CASSFLSVMNTEAFF.

The V and J genes are TRBV13 and TRBJ1-4; TRBD1 is a possible D gene (5 bases). V gave up 6 bases and J gave up 7 bases, with 15 bases separating them. The CDR3 loop spans 14 amino acids. Germline V lookup: CDR1 PRHDT, CDR2 FYEKMQ (reference sequence). The CDR3 nucleotides are TGTGCCAGCAGACACAGGCGTGTATCTGAAAAACTGTTTTTT. This encodes CASRHRRVSEKLFF.

About this clonotype: It is likely a read error, because the conserved phenylalanine at the end of the CDR3 is missing. The V gene is TRBV4-1, the J gene TRBJ2-5, with D tentatively TRBD1 or TRBD2 (5 bases each). V was pared by 0 bases and J by 2 bases, with 10 bases between. The CDR3 covers 15 residues. The V gene's germline CDR1 is MGHRA and CDR2 YSYEKL. The CDR3 nucleotides read TGCGCCAGCAGCCAAGACGGGGCGACTCAAGAGACCCAGTACTCC. Translating gives CASSQDGATQETQYS.

CDR3 DNA: TGTGCCAGCGGGCGTACAGAGAACACTGAAGCTTTCTTT. Translation gives CASGRTENTEAFF. The chain carries TRBV14 and TRBJ1-1; D unclear. The V end lost 8 bases, the J end lost 1 base, and 11 bases lay between the germline ends. The germline V gene encodes CDR1 SGHDN and CDR2 FVKESK. The length of the CDR3 is 13 residues.

Many counts were recorded for this clonotype. The rearrangement joins TRBV20-1 to TRBJ2-1; D might be TRBD1 (5 bases). The CDR3 runs 16 residues. V dropped 0 bases and J dropped 8 bases, with 20 bases sitting between them. Germline V gene sequence: CDR1 DFQATT, CDR2 SNEGSKA (reference sequence). CDR3 sequence: CSARDMGRAPGHEQFF. The CDR3 DNA is TGCAGTGCTAGAGATATGGGCAGGGCCCCAGGCCATGAGCAGTTCTTC.

The sample holds a few counts of this clonotype. V is TRBV4-1 and J is TRBJ2-7; D is possibly TRBD1 (5 bases). Germline CDR1 and CDR2: MGHRA and YSYEKL. The V end lost 0 bases, the J end lost 3 bases, and 9 bases lay between the germline ends. This CDR3 region has 14 residues. CDR3 sequence: CASSQDPTGYEQYF. In DNA form, the CDR3 reads TGCGCCAGCAGCCAAGATCCCACAGGCTACGAGCAGTACTTC.

The table lists this clonotype with many counts. The V call is TRBV6-5, the J call TRBJ2-7; 14 nucleotides agree with TRBD2. CDR3 length: 17 amino acids. V gave up 0 bases and J gave up 6 bases; unmatched junction bases: 7. Germline CDR1 reads MNHEY; CDR2 reads SVGAGI. CDR3 in DNA: TGTGCCAGCAGTTACTCGTCCCCGACTAGCGGGAGGGGCGAGCAGTACTTC. The encoded protein is CASSYSSPTSGRGEQYF.

In this sample, this clonotype turned up a few times. This chain connects TRBV2 to TRBJ2-1; 9 bases are shared with TRBD1. The CDR3 contains 13 residues. V trimming: 6 bases; J trimming: 9 bases; junction bases outside the gene matches: 6. Germline CDR1 reads SNHLY; CDR2 reads FYNNEI. The CDR3 reads CASREQGAVEQFF. CDR3 DNA sequence: TGTGCCAGCAGGGAACAGGGGGCGGTTGAGCAGTTCTTC.

This clonotype has a count of ten or more. The rearrangement uses TRBV6-1 and TRBJ2-2; 9 bases agree with TRBD2. The CDR3 sequence is 15 residues long. The V gene's germline CDR1 is MNHNS and CDR2 SASEGT. V dropped 7 bases and J dropped 2; count of bases not matched to a gene: 5. Here the CDR3 reads CASIRLADNTGELFF. CDR3 sequence (DNA): TGTGCCAGCATAAGACTAGCGGACAACACCGGGGAGCTGTTTTTT.

Ten or more counts support this clonotype. The rearrangement uses TRBV6-1 and TRBJ1-5; TRBD1 aligns across 9 bases. This CDR3 region has 16 residues. Germline V CDR1 and CDR2: MNHNS, SASEGT. V was pared by 4 bases and J by 4 bases, with 8 bases of the junction left unmatched. The CDR3 reads CASSARTGVTNQPQHF. The CDR3 coding sequence is TGTGCCAGCAGTGCCCGGACAGGGGTAACTAATCAGCCCCAGCATTTT.

A word on this clonotype: A much larger clone lies a single base off, so this may be a read error. The rearrangement links TRBV27 to TRBJ1-1, with TRBD1 matching 11 bases. Germline loops: CDR1 MNHEY, CDR2 SMNVEV (reference sequence). The CDR3 contains 19 residues. CDR3 protein: CASSQNGVGQGGMNTETFF. CDR3 bases: TGTGCCAGCAGTCAGAACGGGGTGGGACAGGGGGGAATGAACACTGAAACTTTCTTT.

This clonotype was counted many times. The chain carries TRBV2 and TRBJ2-1; D perhaps matches TRBD2 (5 bases). V shed 3 bases and J shed 7 bases, with 13 bases lying between them. The CDR3 covers 14 residues. Germline V lookup: CDR1 SNHLY, CDR2 FYNNEI. CDR3 loop: CASSDWLARNEQFF. Here the CDR3 DNA reads TGTGCCAGCAGTGACTGGCTAGCTCGGAATGAGCAGTTCTTC.

This clonotype was observed a handful of times. The rearrangement links TRBV6-5 to TRBJ2-5, with D possibly TRBD2 on 6 matching bases. V lost 2 bases and J 2 bases, leaving 9 bases between the germline ends. The germline V gene encodes CDR1 MNHEY and CDR2 SVGAGI. This CDR3 has 14 amino acids. The CDR3 nucleotides read TGTGCCAGCAGTTACGAGGCGGGGCAAGAGACCCAGTACTTC. This codes for CASSYEAGQETQYF.

The sample holds many counts of this clonotype. The V call is TRBV2, the J call TRBJ1-2, with D unclear. Looked up from germline, CDR1 is SNHLY and CDR2 is FYNNEI. V lost 3 bases, J lost 8 bases, and 7 bases lay in between. The CDR3 runs to 11 residues. The CDR3 protein is CASSEWGGYTF. In nucleotides, the CDR3 is TGTGCCAGCAGTGAGTGGGGAGGCTACACCTTC.

The CDR3 is CASSPGTGAGYTF. DNA of the CDR3: TGTGCCAGCAGTCCCGGGACAGGGGCCGGCTACACCTTC. V usage is TRBV27 and J usage is TRBJ1-2; 10 bases are a match to TRBD1. CDR3 size: 13 residues. Germline CDR1 MNHEY, CDR2 SMNVEV (reference sequence). With V trimmed by 5 bases and J by 8 bases, 5 bases remained unmatched.

This clonotype came up many times. The rearrangement links TRBV7-2 to TRBJ1-5; D gene unclear. Germline CDR1 reads SGHTA; CDR2 reads FQGNSA. The length of the CDR3 is 12 residues. Trimming took off 2 bases at V and 6 bases at J, with 5 bases between the two ends. The CDR3 nucleotides are TGTGCCAGCAGCTTACAGCTTCAGCCCCAGCATTTT. Protein: CASSLQLQPQHF.

The chain recombines TRBV2 with TRBJ1-5; D might be TRBD1 (6 bases). This CDR3 contains 15 residues. Germline CDR1 SNHLY, CDR2 FYNNEI. Trimming took off 10 bases at V and 6 bases at J, with 22 bases between the two ends. The CDR3 sequence: CATQREGGRGQPQHF. In DNA, the CDR3 is TGTGCCACCCAGCGTGAGGGGGGCCGAGGTCAGCCCCAGCATTTT. The whole variable domain, filled in from reference TRBV2 and TRBJ1-5, reads EPEVTQTPSHQVTQMGQEVILRCVPISNHLYFYWYRQILGQKVEFLVSFYNNEISEKSEIFDDQFSVERPDGSNFTLKIRSTKLEDSAMYFCATQREGGRGQPQHFGDGTRLSIL.

This chain links TRBV29-1 with TRBJ2-7; no clear D gene. This CDR3 comprises 11 residues. Trimming pared 0 bases from V and 2 bases from J, leaving 2 bases between. CDR1 SQVTM and CDR2 ANQGSEA come from the germline V gene. The CDR3 DNA is TGCAGCGTTGAAGAGACCTACGAGCAGTACTTC. The encoded protein is CSVEETYEQYF.

About this clonotype itself: This could be a read error, since a much larger clone is one nucleotide away. The genes are TRBV28 and TRBJ2-1; D is ambiguous. The CDR3 is 12 residues long. Germline V gene sequence: CDR1 MDHEN, CDR2 SYDVKM. Here the CDR3 DNA reads TGTGCCAGCAGTCCAAAAGTCAATGACCAGTTCTTC. Protein: CASSPKVNDQFF. Full variable domain (outside the CDR3, taken from reference TRBV28 and TRBJ2-1): DVKVTQSSRYLVKRTGEKVFLECVQDMDHENMFWYRQDPGLGLRLIYFSYDVKMKEKGDIPEGYSVSREKKERFSLILESASTNQTSMYLCASSPKVNDQFFGPGTRLTVL.

This clonotype came up many times. The chain has TRBV5-1 and TRBJ2-3; D may correspond to TRBD1 or TRBD2 (5 bases each). V lost 4 bases and J lost 5, with 8 bases in between. Germline CDR1 reads SGHRS; CDR2 reads YFSETQ. This CDR3 has 12 residues. The CDR3 region is CASSEGRDTQYF. In DNA form, the CDR3 reads TGCGCCAGCAGCGAGGGGCGAGATACGCAGTATTTT.

This clonotype was counted many times. The chain uses TRBV7-9 and TRBJ1-1; D perhaps matches TRBD1 (6 bases). CDR3 length: 15 amino acids. Trimming left V 2 bases short and J 1 base short, with 11 bases between. Germline-derived CDR1 and CDR2 are SEHNR and FQNEAQ (reference sequence). CDR3 amino acids: CASSLTGRGNTEAFF. The CDR3 nucleotides read TGTGCCAGCAGCTTAACTGGCAGGGGGAACACTGAAGCTTTCTTT.

In regard to this clonotype: Its ends do not fully match the called genes, so a read error is possible. The chain carries TRBV19 and TRBJ2-1, with D perhaps TRBD1 or TRBD2 (5 bases each). This CDR3 has 16 residues. Per the germline V gene, CDR1 is LNHDA and CDR2 is SQIVND (reference sequence). The CDR3, as DNA: TGTGCCAGTAGTATATTTTTGAGGGGAAGAGGCAATGGGCAGTTCTTC. The encoded protein is CASSIFLRGRGNGQFF.

In this sample, this clonotype turned up many times. This chain connects TRBV12-3 or TRBV12-4 to TRBJ2-7; D remains unclear. The V gene lost 5 bases and the J gene lost 4 bases, with 15 bases spanning the gap. The CDR3 runs 14 residues. The CDR3 DNA reads TGTGCCAGCAGTCCCTCTGCCCCCAATTACGAGCAGTACTTC. Protein product: CASSPSAPNYEQYF.

This clonotype has a count of ten or more. This sequence joins TRBV11-3 and TRBJ2-1, with D perhaps matching TRBD2 (5 bases). There are 12 residues in the CDR3. Per germline, CDR1 SGHNT and CDR2 YENEEA. The V gene lost 3 bases and the J gene lost 12 bases, with 12 bases spanning the gap. The CDR3: CASSFYGSTQFF. In DNA, the CDR3 is TGTGCCAGCAGCTTCTATGGGAGCACGCAGTTCTTC.

This clonotype was found a few times. V and J are TRBV16 and TRBJ2-4; 7 nucleotides align to TRBD1. Per the germline V gene, CDR1 is KGHSY and CDR2 is FQNENV. V lost 4 bases to trimming and J lost 1 base; unmatched junction nucleotides: 13. The length of the CDR3 is 18 residues. CDR3 residues: CASSPERLDREAKNIQYF. The CDR3 DNA is TGTGCCAGCAGCCCCGAAAGGCTCGACAGGGAGGCCAAAAACATTCAGTACTTC. Full variable domain (outside the CDR3, taken from reference TRBV16 and TRBJ2-4): GEEVAQTPKHLVRGEGQKAKLYCAPIKGHSYVFWYQQVLKNEFKFLISFQNENVFDETGMPKERFSAKCLPNSPCSLEIQATKLEDSAVYFCASSPERLDREAKNIQYFGAGTRLSVL.

This rearrangement joins TRBV6-1 to TRBJ1-2; D remains unclear. Trimming cost V 5 bases and J 4 bases, with 17 bases left between them. Germline values: CDR1 MNHNS, CDR2 SASEGT. The CDR3 contains 15 residues. The CDR3 nucleotides read TGTGCCAGCAGTTTAATGCCGTCCGTATCCTATGGCTACACCTTC. As protein: CASSLMPSVSYGYTF.

This clonotype turned up a few times. V usage is TRBV6-2 or TRBV6-3 and J usage is TRBJ2-2; 8 bases align to TRBD1. Germline values: CDR1 MNHEY, CDR2 SVGEGT. This CDR3 is 15 amino acids long. The trim removed 6 bases at V and 6 bases at J, leaving 9 bases unmatched. CDR3 nucleotides: TGTGCCAGCAGCGACCAGGGGGCCCTCGCCGGGGAGCTGTTTTTT. This translates into CASSDQGALAGELFF.